These 19 T cell receptor beta chains share one sample of origin, sequenced in a study of cytomegalovirus exposure and HLA in healthy donors. The PCR contained 60 Vbeta and 13 Jbeta primers. Method: immunoSEQ multiplex PCR; TCRdb's copy keeps in-frame clones and lacks some. The sample lists some 150,000 clones; 9.4% were seen once. The source material was PBMCs. Receptor source: a male donor in good health and CMV-seronegative.

This clone was counted a few times. The CDR3 coding sequence is TGTGCCACCGCCAGACAGGGAGAGGGTCAGCCCCAGCATTTT. The encoded protein is CATARQGEGQPQHF. This chain uses TRBV10-3 with TRBJ1-5; 7 bases are shared with TRBD1. Losses at the gene ends were 10 bases for V and 6 bases for J; bases not matched to a gene: 12. Germline CDR1 reads ENHRY; CDR2 reads SYGVKD. The CDR3 runs 14 residues.

The V and J genes are TRBV28 and TRBJ1-1, with a tentative D call TRBD1 (5 bases). Trimming removed 4 bases at V and 5 bases at J, with 17 bases between. Germline CDR1 reads MDHEN; CDR2 reads SYDVKM. CDR3 size: 15 residues. Here the CDR3 reads CASSSPGGGNTEAFF. CDR3 DNA: TGTGCCAGCAGTTCCCCCGGCGGGGGAAATACTGAAGCTTTCTTT.

With respect to this clone: The junction does not match germline at one end; this may be a read error. V usage is TRBV28 and J usage is TRBJ2-3; the D is unclear. There are 15 residues in the CDR3. The V gene's germline CDR1 is MDHEN and CDR2 SYDVKM. The chain's CDR3 is CASSLARESTDTRYF. DNA for the CDR3: TGTGCCAGCAGTTTAGCACGAGAAAGCACAGATACGCGGTATTTT.

CDR3 loop: CASSLRTGAYEQYF. The CDR3 DNA is TGCGCCAGCTCCTTAAGGACAGGGGCCTACGAGCAGTACTTC. The chain is built from TRBV5-1 and TRBJ2-7, with 9 bases that match TRBD1. After removal of 7 bases from V and 2 bases from J, the junction contained 7 bases not matched to a gene. The CDR3 runs to 14 residues. Germline V CDR1 and CDR2: SGHRS, YFSETQ.

This clone was observed a few times. As DNA, the CDR3 is TGTGCCAGCAGTTACCCGGACAGGGGGAACACCGGGGAGCTGTTTTTT. Its translation: CASSYPDRGNTGELFF. The chain uses TRBV6-5 and TRBJ2-2; 9 bases map to TRBD1. CDR3 length: 16 residues. The germline gives CDR1 MNHEY, CDR2 SVGAGI. J lost 1 base, V lost 2 bases, and 2 bases had no gene match.

This clone was picked up a small number of times. The V call is TRBV7-8, the J call TRBJ2-7; D is possibly TRBD1 (5 bases). V was cut by 5 bases and J by 6 bases, with 8 bases left in between. There are 11 residues in the CDR3. From germline, CDR1 is SGHVS and CDR2 FQNEAQ. The CDR3 spells CASSKQVEQYF. CDR3 sequence (DNA): TGTGCCAGCAGCAAACAGGTCGAGCAGTACTTC.

In its sample, this clone was seen a few times. The chain uses TRBV19 and TRBJ2-7, with a weak D call TRBD2 (6 bases). Trimming removed 6 bases at V and 2 bases at J, with 8 bases between. The CDR3 is made up of 12 amino acids. Germline-derived CDR1 and CDR2 are LNHDA and SQIVND (reference sequence). The DNA for the CDR3 is TGTGCCAGTAGCGGGAGTCCCTACGAGCAGTACTTC. Translating gives CASSGSPYEQYF.

The gene calls are TRBV29-1 and TRBJ1-1, with D unresolved. Germline lookup yields CDR1 SQVTM and CDR2 ANQGSEA. CDR3 size: 12 residues. V lost 2 bases, J lost 1 base, and 5 bases lay in between. The CDR3 DNA reads as TGCAGCGTTGAAAGAGGGAACACTGAAGCTTTCTTT. Its translation is CSVERGNTEAFF.

The sample holds a few counts of this clone. V and J are TRBV7-8 and TRBJ1-1, with TRBD1 identical over 9 bases. V was clipped by 5 bases and J by 1 base; unmatched bases: 20. CDR3 size: 20 residues. CDR1 SGHVS and CDR2 FQNEAQ come from the germline V gene. CDR3 region: CASSVLGTGIAWSRNTEAFF. The CDR3 DNA is TGTGCCAGCAGCGTTCTCGGGACAGGGATCGCGTGGAGTCGGAACACTGAAGCTTTCTTT.

V usage is TRBV28 and J usage is TRBJ2-5; 12 bases map to TRBD2. There are 17 residues in the CDR3. J was trimmed by 9 bases and V by 6 bases; bases with no gene match: 17. Germline V CDR1 and CDR2: MDHEN, SYDVKM. The CDR3 region has the DNA TGTGCCAGCAGCCCCCAGGGGCTACTAGCGGGAGGAATGGCCCAGTACTTC. Its protein is CASSPQGLLAGGMAQYF.

This clone was picked up a small number of times. The chain combines TRBV10-3 with TRBJ2-7, with a weak D call TRBD1 (5 bases). CDR3 size: 15 residues. Germline V gene sequence: CDR1 ENHRY, CDR2 SYGVKD. Trimming shortened V by 6 bases and J by 5 bases, and 20 bases separated the two germline ends. This chain's CDR3 is CAIRAGAGIRDEQYF. DNA for the CDR3: TGTGCCATCAGGGCAGGAGCAGGGATCCGCGACGAGCAGTACTTC.

The gene calls are TRBV6-6 and TRBJ2-3, with D possibly matching TRBD1 (6 bases). In germline, CDR1 is MNHNY, CDR2 SVGAGI (reference sequence). This CDR3 comprises 14 residues. V was clipped by 6 bases and J by 2 bases, with 12 bases between them. CDR3 DNA: TGTGCCAGCAGAGGGGGTCGGGTCACAGATACGCAGTATTTT. This translates into CASRGGRVTDTQYF.

This clone was counted between two and nine times. The junction does not match germline at one end; this may be a read error. The rearrangement links TRBV5-5 to TRBJ1-5, with TRBD1 identical over 7 bases. CDR3 length: 17 amino acids. Germline V lookup: CDR1 SGHKS, CDR2 YYEKEE (reference sequence). The CDR3 region is CASRKPVTGYSNQPQNF. CDR3 nucleotide sequence: TGTGCCAGCAGAAAACCGGTGACAGGGTATAGCAATCAGCCCCAGAATTTT.

This clone was detected a few times. The rearrangement uses TRBV11-2 and TRBJ2-7, with D possibly being TRBD1 (6 bases). Germline CDR1 reads SGHAT; CDR2 reads FQNNGV. CDR3 length: 14 residues. The V gene lost 5 bases and the J gene lost 2 bases, with 13 bases spanning the gap. The DNA for the CDR3 is TGTGCCAGCAGCCTGTCCGGGACAACCTACGAGCAGTACTTC. It translates to CASSLSGTTYEQYF.

This clone was seen a handful of times. This chain links TRBV28 with TRBJ2-7, with 9 bases that match TRBD1. V shed 5 bases and J 4 bases; nucleotides not matched to a gene: 6. Germline CDR1 is MDHEN and CDR2 is SYDVKM. The CDR3 runs to 14 residues. CDR3 sequence: CASSPGQGFYEQYF. CDR3 DNA sequence: TGTGCCAGCAGTCCGGGACAGGGCTTTTACGAGCAGTACTTC. Combining the CDR3 with reference TRBV28 and TRBJ2-7 gives the whole variable domain DVKVTQSSRYLVKRTGEKVFLECVQDMDHENMFWYRQDPGLGLRLIYFSYDVKMKEKGDIPEGYSVSREKKERFSLILESASTNQTSMYLCASSPGQGFYEQYFGPGTRLTVT.

V gene TRBV2 combines with J gene TRBJ1-2; 8 bases map to TRBD1. This CDR3 is built from 15 residues. Germline CDR1 and CDR2: SNHLY and FYNNEI. V trimming: 6 bases; J trimming: 6 bases; junction bases outside the gene matches: 12. The CDR3 sequence is CASSLDRALLNGYTF. The CDR3, as DNA: TGTGCCAGCAGCCTGGACAGGGCCTTGTTGAATGGCTACACCTTC.

The rearrangement links TRBV18 to TRBJ1-1, with D maybe TRBD1 (6 bases). V shed 1 base and J shed 3 bases, with 6 bases lying between them. There are 13 residues in the CDR3. In germline, CDR1 is KGHSH, CDR2 LQKENI. The DNA for the CDR3 is TGTGCCAGCTCACCACAGGGGGACACTGAAGCTTTCTTT. Translated: CASSPQGDTEAFF.

J is TRBJ2-7 and V is TRBV28; D unresolved. The ends were cut back, 8 bases at V and 5 bases at J, with 7 bases in the middle. This CDR3 contains 10 residues. Per germline, CDR1 MDHEN and CDR2 SYDVKM. The CDR3 reads CASESHEQYF. CDR3 DNA sequence: TGTGCCAGCGAGTCTCACGAGCAGTACTTC.

The gene calls are TRBV28 and TRBJ2-5; 11 positions agree with TRBD2. V trimming: 6 bases; J trimming: 4 bases; junction bases outside the gene matches: 7. CDR1 and CDR2 from the germline V gene are MDHEN and SYDVKM. The CDR3 consists of 15 residues. The CDR3 nucleotides are TGTGCCAGCAGGGTAGCGGGGGGGCAAGGAGAGACCCAGTACTTC. It encodes CASRVAGGQGETQYF. Using reference TRBV28 and TRBJ2-5 for the parts outside the CDR3, the full variable domain is DVKVTQSSRYLVKRTGEKVFLECVQDMDHENMFWYRQDPGLGLRLIYFSYDVKMKEKGDIPEGYSVSREKKERFSLILESASTNQTSMYLCASRVAGGQGETQYFGPGTRLLVL.